These 17 T cell receptor beta chains came from one sample sequenced in a study of response to subunit inactivated influenza vaccine. TCRdb reprocessed the RT-PCR reads with MiXCR, giving one entry per CDR3 protein. The sample shows roughly 180,000 distinct CDR3 sequences, around 9% of them seen only once. Specimen: non-naive T cells sorted from PBMCs, collected on the day of vaccination. The receptors here all came from a man aged 45 to 65 who received an inactivated influenza vaccine.

V and J are TRBV5-1 and TRBJ2-7; D possibly corresponds to TRBD1 (7 bases). Per the germline V gene, CDR1 is SGHRS and CDR2 is YFSETQ. The CDR3 runs 14 residues. Trimming removed 3 bases at V and 2 bases at J, with 12 bases between. CDR3 region: CASSSQGGAYEQYF. The CDR3 DNA reads as TGCGCCAGCAGCTCCCAGGGGGGCGCCTACGAGCAGTACTTC.

The V gene is TRBV4-2, the J gene TRBJ1-4; 9 nucleotides align to TRBD1. V was pared by 1 base and J by 3 bases, with 3 bases of the junction left unmatched. This CDR3 is built from 16 residues. Germline CDR1 LGHNA, CDR2 YNFKEQ. This chain's CDR3 is CASSQGDRVANEKLFF. Here the CDR3 DNA reads TGTGCCAGCAGCCAAGGGGACAGGGTAGCTAATGAAAAACTGTTTTTT.

The V and J genes are TRBV11-3 and TRBJ2-1; 14 nucleotides agree with TRBD2. J was trimmed by 10 bases and V by 5 bases; bases with no gene match: 7. Germline CDR1 is SGHNT and CDR2 is YENEEA. This CDR3 contains 15 residues. CDR3 sequence: CASSPGTSGGGEQFF. Here the CDR3 DNA reads TGTGCCAGCAGCCCCGGGACTAGCGGGGGTGGAGAGCAGTTCTTC.

In this sample, this clonotype turned up many times. This chain uses TRBV20-1 with TRBJ2-7; 7 bases align to TRBD2. CDR3 length: 13 amino acids. V lost 6 bases, J lost 4 bases, and 9 bases stayed unmatched. Per the germline V gene, CDR1 is DFQATT and CDR2 is SNEGSKA (reference sequence). CDR3 sequence (DNA): TGCAGTGCCAGAACGGGACTAAGATACGAGCAGTACTTC. This sequence encodes CSARTGLRYEQYF.

This chain uses TRBV24-1 with TRBJ2-5; D is undetermined. V lost 5 bases to trimming and J lost 4 bases, with 10 bases between them. CDR1 KGHDR and CDR2 SFDVKD come from the germline V gene. The CDR3 runs 13 residues. Here the CDR3 reads CATSGSHLETQYF. DNA of the CDR3: TGTGCCACCAGTGGAAGCCATTTAGAGACCCAGTACTTC.

This clonotype has a count of ten or more. V is TRBV12-3 or TRBV12-4 and J is TRBJ2-5; maybe TRBD1 (6 bases). The CDR3 loop spans 13 amino acids. Trimming pared 6 bases from V and 2 bases from J, leaving 10 bases between. Here the CDR3 reads CASRRGIQETQYF. DNA for the CDR3: TGTGCCAGCAGGAGGGGGATTCAAGAGACCCAGTACTTC.

This clonotype was recorded many times. The V call is TRBV12-3 or TRBV12-4, the J call TRBJ1-1; D is ambiguous. V shed 4 bases and J shed 7 bases, with 10 bases lying between them. There are 12 residues in the CDR3. DNA of the CDR3: TGTGCCAGCAGTTACGGACTGAATGAAGCTTTCTTT. It yields the protein CASSYGLNEAFF.

This clonotype was observed a few times. This chain uses TRBV27 with TRBJ2-7; D tentatively fits TRBD1 or TRBD2 (5 bases each). V shed 2 bases and J shed 5 bases, with 13 bases lying between them. Germline V gives CDR1 MNHEY, CDR2 SMNVEV (reference sequence). CDR3 length: 14 amino acids. The CDR3, as DNA: TGTGCCAGCAGTTTAGAGGCAGGGACCGACGAGCAGTACTTC. Residues: CASSLEAGTDEQYF.

This chain connects TRBV12-3 or TRBV12-4 to TRBJ2-1; TRBD1 matches at 11 bases. This CDR3 is 14 amino acids long. V trimming: 6 bases; J trimming: 7 bases; junction bases outside the gene matches: 5. This CDR3 is CASRRTGGSNEQFF. The CDR3 nucleotides read TGTGCCAGCAGGCGGACAGGGGGCAGTAATGAGCAGTTCTTC.

In this sample, this clonotype turned up many times. The CDR3 sequence: CASSQGGGRRTEAFF. The CDR3 DNA follows: TGCGCCAGCAGCCAAGGGGGGGGACGGAGGACTGAAGCTTTCTTT. The chain employs TRBV4-1 and TRBJ1-1, with a tentative D call TRBD1 (5 bases). This CDR3 contains 15 residues. The V and J ends lost 1 base and 5 bases respectively, with 14 bases between them. From germline, CDR1 is MGHRA and CDR2 YSYEKL.

This clonotype was observed a few times. The chain combines TRBV27 with TRBJ2-3, with TRBD2 identical over 10 bases. In germline, CDR1 is MNHEY, CDR2 SMNVEV (reference sequence). The CDR3 contains 17 residues. J was trimmed by 1 base and V by 4 bases; bases with no gene match: 8. The CDR3: CASSSTRGTSGTDTQYF. CDR3 coding DNA: TGTGCCAGCAGTTCTACTCGCGGGACTAGCGGCACAGATACGCAGTATTTT.

This clonotype was counted between two and nine times. The chain uses TRBV3-1 and TRBJ2-3; TRBD2 agrees at 7 bases. CDR3 length: 12 residues. Unmatched junction bases numbered 9, after V lost 4 bases and J lost 14 bases. In germline, CDR1 is LGHDT, CDR2 YNNKEL (reference sequence). As DNA, the CDR3 is TGTGCCAGCAGCCTCCAGAGCGGGGTCAGGTATTTT. Protein: CASSLQSGVRYF.

The CDR3 region has the DNA TGTGCCAGCAGCTTACTTAACAGGGGACACCAAGGGGCCCAGTACTTC. Amino acids: CASSLLNRGHQGAQYF. This chain connects TRBV7-8 to TRBJ2-5; 7 bases map to TRBD1. The CDR3 covers 16 residues. Per the germline V gene, CDR1 is SGHVS and CDR2 is FQNEAQ. J was trimmed by 9 bases and V by 2 bases; bases with no gene match: 15.

This clonotype was seen more than once but under ten times. The chain carries TRBV20-1 and TRBJ2-7; no firm D call. CDR1 and CDR2 from the germline V gene are DFQATT and SNEGSKA (reference sequence). The V and J ends lost 3 bases and 5 bases respectively, with 11 bases between them. This CDR3 is built from 12 residues. The CDR3 spells CSARVRGNEQYF. The CDR3 DNA follows: TGCAGTGCTAGGGTACGAGGTAACGAGCAGTACTTC.

The chain employs TRBV3-1 and TRBJ1-1; 7 nucleotides line up with TRBD1. Per germline, CDR1 LGHDT and CDR2 YNNKEL (reference sequence). The CDR3 runs 17 residues. Germline trimming cut 4 bases from V and 1 base from J; bases unmatched to any gene: 12. Written as DNA, the CDR3 is TGTGCCAGCAGCCCCCGACAGGGCTCGGGGGAGAACACTGAAGCTTTCTTT. Translation: CASSPRQGSGENTEAFF.

The V call is TRBV5-6, the J call TRBJ1-2; 7 positions match TRBD1. The trim removed 4 bases at V and 4 bases at J, leaving 7 bases unmatched. This CDR3 has 14 amino acids. Per germline, CDR1 SGHDT and CDR2 YYEEEE. The CDR3 nucleotides read TGTGCCAGCAGCCCCGGCGGGACAGCCTATGGCTACACCTTC. Protein product: CASSPGGTAYGYTF.

This clonotype was seen repeatedly, ten times or more. The V and J genes are TRBV11-2 and TRBJ2-1; 7 positions agree with TRBD1. The CDR3 length is 14 residues. The V gene end was trimmed by 5 bases and the J gene end by 4 bases; junction bases not matched to a gene: 5. Germline CDR1 reads SGHAT; CDR2 reads FQNNGV. Written as DNA, the CDR3 is TGTGCCAGCAGCCCGGGACAGAGATACAATGAGCAGTTCTTC. Translated, it gives CASSPGQRYNEQFF.